This T cell receptor (beta chain) was retrieved from a study of blood T cell repertoires in COVID-19. Study-level background: Sources were T cells, B-cell-depleted T cells, or PBMCs; the material itself was cDNA or gDNA.

Data came from immunoSEQ multiplex PCR; TCRdb stores just in-frame clones and leaves some out. This sample has around 84,000 clones, with 78% found just once. Germline values: CDR1 SNHLY, CDR2 FYNNEI. With 4 bases clipped from V and 8 bases from J, the junction kept 10 bases outside the gene matches. The CDR3 totals 14 residues. J is TRBJ1-2 and V is TRBV2; 7 nucleotides line up with TRBD1. This TCR came from a man aged 55 to 70 with COVID-19, enrolled during active disease. Material for sequencing was peripheral blood. CDR3 sequence: CASSAATGNQGYTF. CDR3 coding DNA: TGTGCCAGCAGTGCCGCGACAGGGAATCAAGGCTACACCTTC.